This T cell receptor (beta chain) emerged from a study of blood T cell repertoires in COVID-19. Background on the study: COVID-19 samples from acute and convalescent phases originated in the United States, Italy and Spain. T cells, B-cell-depleted T cells, or PBMCs provided the cDNA or gDNA that served as material.

Original handling: Amplification with reference gene primers provided the estimates of nucleated cell counts. Data came from immunoSEQ multiplex PCR; TCRdb stores just in-frame clones and leaves some out. D and trimming come from the DNA, and the V and J calls and clone size come from that table. This table holds just under 60,000 clones, around 73% found once. The V gene's germline CDR1 is MNHEY and CDR2 SMNVEV (reference sequence). The CDR3 has 17 amino acids. Germline trimming cut 3 bases from V and 5 bases from J; bases unmatched to any gene: 13. This clonotype originated in a man at least 80 years old with acute or convalescent COVID-19. The chain recombines TRBV27 with TRBJ2-1; TRBD2 aligns across 7 bases. Sample: peripheral blood. The CDR3 DNA reads TGTGCCAGCAGTTTCCAGCGGAAGACTAGCTTCCACAATGAGCAGTTCTTC. Translated, it gives CASSFQRKTSFHNEQFF.